These 13 T cell receptor beta chains were sequenced from one sample in a study of blood T cell repertoires in COVID-19. Profiling relied on immunoSEQ multiplex PCR, and the TCRdb table lists in-frame clones only, not all of them. This sample has 110,000 to 150,000 clones, with 86% found just once. Sequencing was done on a sample of PBMCs or T cells enriched from blood (not recorded which). The receptor set was obtained from a man between 45 and 60 years old who had recovered from COVID-19.

This rearrangement joins TRBV11-2 to TRBJ2-7; maybe TRBD2 (5 bases). V shed 1 base and J shed 3 bases, with 10 bases lying between them. Germline loops: CDR1 SGHAT, CDR2 FQNNGV. The CDR3 spans 14 residues. In nucleotides, the CDR3 is TGTGCCAGCAGCTTAGGAGGGTGGAACTACGAGCAGTACTTC. Its translation is CASSLGGWNYEQYF.

This sequence joins TRBV30 and TRBJ1-2; no clear D. Trimming stripped 2 bases from V and 5 bases from J, with 6 bases between. CDR3 length: 11 amino acids. Germline V gene sequence: CDR1 GTSNPN, CDR2 SVGIG (reference sequence). The CDR3 sequence: CAWSLVYGYTF. CDR3 DNA sequence: TGTGCCTGGAGTCTCGTTTATGGCTACACCTTC.

The chain combines TRBV30 with TRBJ2-7, with 10 nucleotides matching TRBD1. J was trimmed by 7 bases and V by 3 bases; bases with no gene match: 6. The CDR3 runs to 13 residues. Looked up from germline, CDR1 is GTSNPN and CDR2 is SVGIG (reference sequence). CDR3 DNA: TGTGCCTGGAGGGGACAGGGGATTGGAGAGCAGTACTTC. Its translation is CAWRGQGIGEQYF.

The chain has TRBV3-1 (or the pseudogene TRBV3-2) and TRBJ1-5; D unresolved. V was pared by 0 bases and J by 3 bases, with 12 bases between. The length of the CDR3 is 16 residues. Germline-derived CDR1 and CDR2 are LGHDT and YNNKEL (reference sequence). The CDR3 region has the DNA TGTGCCAGCAGCCAAGATCAACAGCCCTACAATCAGCCCCAGCATTTT. Amino acids: CASSQDQQPYNQPQHF.

The chain combines TRBV24-1 with TRBJ2-1; TRBD2 matches 10 bases. Germline lookup yields CDR1 KGHDR and CDR2 SFDVKD. The CDR3 is 18 amino acids. J lost 0 bases, V lost 3 bases, and 7 bases had no gene match. The CDR3 reads CATSDIGAGGHSYNEQFF. In nucleotides, the CDR3 is TGTGCCACCAGTGATATAGGAGCGGGGGGGCACTCCTACAATGAGCAGTTCTTC.

The chain joins TRBV7-9 to TRBJ1-3; 7 nucleotides line up with TRBD1. The CDR3 loop spans 15 amino acids. The germline gives CDR1 SEHNR, CDR2 FQNEAQ (reference sequence). Trimming took 5 bases from V and 4 from J; bases not matched to a gene: 8. The chain's CDR3 is CASSPPGTAGNTIYF. The DNA of the CDR3 is TGTGCCAGCAGCCCGCCAGGGACAGCGGGAAACACCATATATTTT.

The chain employs TRBV6-5 and TRBJ2-7, with 9 positions matching TRBD2. Germline-derived CDR1 and CDR2 are MNHEY and SVGAGI. Losses at the gene ends were 5 bases for V and 4 bases for J; bases not matched to a gene: 9. This CDR3 has 15 residues. Written as DNA, the CDR3 is TGTGCCAGCAGTCTCGGGGCTAGCGGGATTTACGAGCAGTACTTC. This codes for CASSLGASGIYEQYF.

The rearrangement uses TRBV9 and TRBJ1-1; TRBD1 matches at 9 bases. Germline V gives CDR1 SGDLS, CDR2 YYNGEE. The V gene end was trimmed by 4 bases and the J gene end by 0 bases; junction bases not matched to a gene: 7. The CDR3 totals 16 residues. The CDR3 spells CASSKGDRVLNTEAFF. The DNA for the CDR3 is TGTGCCAGCAGCAAAGGGGACAGGGTTTTGAACACTGAAGCTTTCTTT.

The gene calls are TRBV7-9 and TRBJ2-2; D is perhaps TRBD2 (5 bases). This CDR3 is built from 16 residues. Germline lookup yields CDR1 SEHNR and CDR2 FQNEAQ (reference sequence). Trimming removed 2 bases from V and 0 bases from J, with 10 bases in between. The DNA of the CDR3 is TGTGCCAGCAGCTTAAGAGGGTACGCGAACACCGGGGAGCTGTTTTTT. Translated: CASSLRGYANTGELFF.

The chain combines TRBV15 with TRBJ2-1; D is unresolved. This CDR3 spans 13 amino acids. Trimming left V 0 bases short and J 4 bases short, with 4 bases between. Germline CDR1 and CDR2: LNHNV and YYDKDF (reference sequence). CDR3 loop: CATSRDPYNEQFF. In DNA, the CDR3 is TGTGCCACCAGCAGAGATCCGTACAATGAGCAGTTCTTC.

The chain uses TRBV12-3 or TRBV12-4 and TRBJ1-1, with D possibly being TRBD1 (5 bases). Trimming cost V 6 bases and J 1 base, with 9 bases left between them. This CDR3 contains 13 residues. CDR3 amino acids: CASRFDRNTEAFF. CDR3 nucleotide sequence: TGTGCCAGCAGATTCGACAGGAACACTGAAGCTTTCTTT.

The CDR3 here is CASSKEAGFDNTEAFF. CDR3 nucleotides: TGTGCCAGCAGCAAAGAGGCAGGGTTTGATAACACTGAAGCTTTCTTT. The chain has TRBV21-1 and TRBJ1-1; the tabulated D call, TRBD1, remains unverified against the DNA. TRBV21-1 is annotated as a pseudogene. This CDR3 has 16 amino acids.

V and J are TRBV18 and TRBJ1-4; D might be TRBD1 (6 bases). The V end was cut by 2 bases, the J end by 7 bases, with 11 bases between. The CDR3 is made up of 14 amino acids. Germline V gene lookup returns CDR1 KGHSH and CDR2 LQKENI. CDR3 region: CASSPGAGAEKLFF. The CDR3 nucleotides are TGTGCCAGCTCACCAGGGGCAGGGGCTGAAAAACTGTTTTTT.